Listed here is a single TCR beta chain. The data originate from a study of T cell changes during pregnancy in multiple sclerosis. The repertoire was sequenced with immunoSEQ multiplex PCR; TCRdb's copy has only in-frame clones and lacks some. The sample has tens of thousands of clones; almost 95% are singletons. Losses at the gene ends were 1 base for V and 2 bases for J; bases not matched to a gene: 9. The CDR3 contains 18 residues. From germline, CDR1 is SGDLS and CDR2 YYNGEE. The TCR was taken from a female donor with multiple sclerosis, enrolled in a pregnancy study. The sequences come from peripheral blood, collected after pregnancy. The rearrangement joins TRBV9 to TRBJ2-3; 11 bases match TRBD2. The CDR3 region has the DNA TGTGCCAGCAGCGTAAGCGCTAGCGGGGGGCCCTACACAGATACGCAGTATTTT. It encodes CASSVSASGGPYTDTQYF.